The next 30 T cell receptor beta chains were all read from a single sample in a study of shared clonotypes between healthy human individuals. Measured with immunoSEQ multiplex PCR; TCRdb has only the in-frame clones, and not every one. This table has some 320,000 clones, about nine tenths appearing once. The sample taken for sequencing was memory CD8+ T cells sorted from blood. Subset: CD45RO+ cells pooled with CCR7-negative TemRA cells. The receptor set was obtained from a man aged 18 to 35 in good health.

The chain couples TRBV10-3 to TRBJ2-3, with D perhaps being TRBD1 or TRBD2 (5 bases each). The germline CDR1 and CDR2 sequences are ENHRY and SYGVKD. This CDR3 spans 18 amino acids. With 10 bases removed from V and 1 base from J, the gap between germline ends came to 27 bases. For the CDR3, the DNA is TGTGCCACGTCGGGACCCGCGGCCCACCCATTCCGCACAGATACGCAGTATTTT. It specifies CATSGPAAHPFRTDTQYF.

The chain is built from TRBV6-6 and TRBJ1-6; D is possibly TRBD1 (5 bases). The ends were cut back, 2 bases at V and 7 bases at J, with 9 bases in the middle. Germline CDR1 and CDR2: MNHNY and SVGAGI (reference sequence). The CDR3 runs to 14 residues. CDR3 residues: CASSYAGLNSPLHF. In DNA form, the CDR3 reads TGTGCCAGCAGTTACGCGGGACTGAATTCACCCCTCCACTTT.

The chain links TRBV2 to TRBJ2-3; possible D gene TRBD2, 6 bases. The germline V and J ends were trimmed by 7 bases and 4 bases, with 12 bases remaining between them. Germline lookup yields CDR1 SNHLY and CDR2 FYNNEI. This CDR3 spans 13 amino acids. The CDR3 loop is CASNLLASDTQYF. The DNA of the CDR3 is TGTGCCAGCAACCTACTAGCCTCAGATACGCAGTATTTT.

V gene TRBV11-3 combines with J gene TRBJ2-3, with 10 bases matching TRBD2. CDR1 is SGHNT, CDR2 YENEEA, per germline. The CDR3 is made up of 20 amino acids. J gave up 0 bases and V 5 bases, and 17 bases lay outside the gene matches. The CDR3 DNA follows: TGTGCCAGCAGCAATCGGGCTAGCGGGGGAACCCTCCCTAGCACAGATACGCAGTATTTT. Translated, it gives CASSNRASGGTLPSTDTQYF.

This chain joins TRBV11-3 and TRBJ2-5; 12 bases match TRBD2. The CDR3 runs 15 residues. Germline values: CDR1 SGHNT, CDR2 YENEEA. Trimming took 6 bases from V and 4 from J; bases not matched to a gene: 6. CDR3 loop: CASSSSGGALETQYF. The CDR3 region has the DNA TGTGCCAGCAGTTCTAGCGGGGGGGCTCTAGAGACCCAGTACTTC.

This chain links TRBV7-9 with TRBJ2-5; D uncertain. V lost 5 bases to trimming and J lost 1 base, with 17 bases between them. Germline CDR1 and CDR2: SEHNR and FQNEAQ (reference sequence). The length of the CDR3 is 16 residues. This CDR3 is CASSRRSKGPQETQYF. The CDR3 bases are TGTGCCAGCAGCCGAAGGAGTAAAGGACCCCAAGAGACCCAGTACTTC.

The chain recombines TRBV19 with TRBJ1-5; D gene unclear. The CDR3 extends over 13 amino acids. Looked up from germline, CDR1 is LNHDA and CDR2 is SQIVND (reference sequence). Trimming stripped 3 bases from V and 5 bases from J, with 8 bases between. CDR3 loop: CASSIQIDQPQHF. The CDR3 nucleotides read TGTGCCAGTAGTATTCAGATAGATCAGCCCCAGCATTTT. The full variable domain, completed using reference TRBV19 and TRBJ1-5, is DGGITQSPKYLFRKEGQNVTLSCEQNLNHDAMYWYRQDPGQGLRLIYYSQIVNDFQKGDIAEGYSVSREKKESFPLTVTSAQKNPTAFYLCASSIQIDQPQHFGDGTRLSIL.

This chain links TRBV29-1 with TRBJ2-7; TRBD1 agrees at 9 bases. CDR1 and CDR2 (germline): SQVTM, ANQGSEA. CDR3 length equals 14 residues. J gave up 1 base and V 6 bases, and 7 bases lay outside the gene matches. CDR3 protein: CSVEGQGGSYEQYF. CDR3 sequence (DNA): TGCAGCGTAGAGGGACAGGGTGGATCCTACGAGCAGTACTTC.

V gene TRBV2 combines with J gene TRBJ2-7, with D tentatively TRBD1 (5 bases). This CDR3 is 15 amino acids long. V was cut by 6 bases and J by 6 bases, with 21 bases left in between. The germline V gene has CDR1 SNHLY and CDR2 FYNNEI. CDR3 protein: CASRYEVAGKGEQYF. CDR3 coding DNA: TGTGCCAGCAGGTATGAGGTGGCAGGGAAAGGCGAGCAGTACTTC.

The chain combines TRBV9 with TRBJ2-1; 9 positions agree with TRBD1. This CDR3 is 13 amino acids long. From germline, CDR1 is SGDLS and CDR2 YYNGEE. V trimming: 2 bases; J trimming: 6 bases; junction bases outside the gene matches: 0. CDR3 amino acids: CASSVTGGNEQFF. CDR3 sequence (DNA): TGTGCCAGCAGCGTGACAGGGGGCAATGAGCAGTTCTTC.

The rearrangement uses TRBV12-1 and TRBJ2-7; the table calls TRBD2, which could not be checked here. TRBV12-1 is classified as a pseudogene. CDR3 length: 17 amino acids. In DNA form, the CDR3 reads TGTGCCAGCAGCCCGGGGACTAGCGGGGTAGGGAGCTACGAGCAGTACTTC. Translation gives CASSPGTSGVGSYEQYF.

This clone was detected a few times. The chain carries TRBV13 and TRBJ2-7; TRBD2 agrees at 7 bases. The junction had 4 bases not matched to a gene; V was cut back by 3 bases and J by 2 bases. CDR1 is PRHDT, CDR2 FYEKMQ, per germline (reference sequence). The CDR3 totals 14 residues. The CDR3: CASSFSGSTYEQYF. The DNA of the CDR3 is TGTGCCAGCAGCTTTAGCGGGTCTACCTACGAGCAGTACTTC.

This sequence joins TRBV2 and TRBJ2-7; TRBD1 is a possible D gene (8 bases). The V end was cut by 4 bases, the J end by 6 bases, with 25 bases between. The length of the CDR3 is 17 residues. Germline V gives CDR1 SNHLY, CDR2 FYNNEI. This chain's CDR3 is CASSGDAAGGIAGEQYF. The CDR3 DNA is TGTGCCAGCAGTGGGGACGCTGCAGGGGGCATAGCGGGCGAGCAGTACTTC.

The chain recombines TRBV28 with TRBJ1-6; a possible D gene is TRBD1 (6 bases). The germline gives CDR1 MDHEN, CDR2 SYDVKM. V was shortened by 1 base and J by 0 bases, with 7 bases between the two germline ends. CDR3 size: 16 residues. The CDR3 loop reads CASSLSGASYNSPLHF. CDR3 in DNA: TGTGCCAGCAGTTTATCAGGGGCCTCCTATAATTCACCCCTCCACTTT.

The gene calls are TRBV28 and TRBJ2-7, with TRBD1 identical over 7 bases. From germline, CDR1 is MDHEN and CDR2 SYDVKM. Unmatched junction bases numbered 5, after V lost 3 bases and J lost 3 bases. The CDR3 covers 14 residues. This CDR3 is CASSFLGQFYEQYF. The CDR3 nucleotides are TGTGCCAGCAGTTTTCTGGGACAGTTCTACGAGCAGTACTTC.

This clone was seen more than once but under ten times. The rearrangement uses TRBV5-6 and TRBJ1-2; D gene ambiguous. Trimming took 0 bases from V and 7 from J, leaving 13 bases between them. CDR3 size: 14 residues. Looked up from germline, CDR1 is SGHDT and CDR2 is YYEEEE. The CDR3 DNA sequence: TGTGCCAGCAGCTTGGGAGAGGGCGAGGTTGGCTACACCTTC. Translating it yields CASSLGEGEVGYTF.

The rearrangement links TRBV6-6 to TRBJ2-5, with TRBD1 as a possible D gene (6 bases). Trimming pared 2 bases from V and 2 bases from J, leaving 9 bases between. Germline values: CDR1 MNHNY, CDR2 SVGAGI (reference sequence). CDR3 length: 14 amino acids. CDR3 in amino acids: CASSYGTNQETQYF. The CDR3 DNA reads TGTGCCAGCAGTTACGGGACAAATCAAGAGACCCAGTACTTC.

The chain combines TRBV5-1 with TRBJ2-7; a possible D gene is TRBD2 (6 bases). The germline V gene encodes CDR1 SGHRS and CDR2 YFSETQ. CDR3 length equals 13 residues. Trimming removed 1 base from V and 5 bases from J, with 10 bases in between. The CDR3 loop is CASSLKGEDEQYF. In DNA, the CDR3 is TGCGCCAGCAGCTTGAAAGGGGAGGACGAGCAGTACTTC.

This chain connects TRBV9 to TRBJ2-3; no definite D call. The CDR3 extends over 15 amino acids. V was pared by 2 bases and J by 0 bases, with 10 bases between. Germline CDR1 and CDR2: SGDLS and YYNGEE. This chain's CDR3 is CASSVGISSTDTQYF. The CDR3 DNA is TGTGCCAGCAGCGTCGGCATTTCTAGCACAGATACGCAGTATTTT.

The rearrangement joins TRBV7-2 to TRBJ2-7; 15 bases map to TRBD2. The CDR3 sequence is 16 residues long. Germline CDR1 SGHTA, CDR2 FQGNSA. J gave up 0 bases and V 5 bases, and 2 bases lay outside the gene matches. DNA of the CDR3: TGTGCCAGCAGCCCGGGACTAGCGGGAGGCTCCTACGAGCAGTACTTC. Translation: CASSPGLAGGSYEQYF.

This sequence joins TRBV5-6 and TRBJ1-3; 7 nucleotides line up with TRBD1. There are 17 residues in the CDR3. The germline gives CDR1 SGHDT, CDR2 YYEEEE. V lost 2 bases, J lost 0 bases, and 8 bases stayed unmatched. The DNA of the CDR3 is TGTGCCAGCAGCTTCGGGACAGAATTTCTCTCTGGAAACACCATATATTTT. Amino acid sequence: CASSFGTEFLSGNTIYF.

This clone was observed a single time. The chain couples TRBV6-1 to TRBJ2-7, with a tentative D call TRBD1 (5 bases). V lost 2 bases and J 3 bases, leaving 11 bases between the germline ends. This CDR3 contains 14 residues. Germline V gives CDR1 MNHNS, CDR2 SASEGT. CDR3 region: CASSETQGGYEQYF. The CDR3 coding sequence is TGTGCCAGCAGTGAAACCCAGGGTGGCTACGAGCAGTACTTC.

The rearrangement uses TRBV4-2 and TRBJ2-7, with 8 bases identical to TRBD1. This CDR3 spans 15 amino acids. V lost 3 bases to trimming and J lost 2 bases; unmatched junction nucleotides: 6. Germline-derived CDR1 and CDR2 are LGHNA and YNFKEQ. This CDR3 is CASSQTDRATYEQYF. CDR3 DNA: TGTGCCAGCAGCCAGACGGACAGGGCGACCTACGAGCAGTACTTC.

The rearrangement joins TRBV28 to TRBJ1-4; a weak D match, TRBD1 (5 bases). Germline V gives CDR1 MDHEN, CDR2 SYDVKM. V was pared by 1 base and J by 8 bases, with 11 bases between. This CDR3 is built from 14 residues. The CDR3 here is CASSLSQGGEKLFF. The CDR3 region has the DNA TGTGCCAGCAGTTTATCGCAGGGAGGCGAAAAACTGTTTTTT.

This chain links TRBV5-6 with TRBJ2-1; no reliable D call. Germline lookup yields CDR1 SGHDT and CDR2 YYEEEE. V dropped 0 bases and J dropped 5 bases, with 3 bases sitting between them. This CDR3 is 12 amino acids long. The CDR3, as DNA: TGTGCCAGCAGCTTGGGCCACAATGAGCAGTTCTTC. Protein: CASSLGHNEQFF.

The V call is TRBV9, the J call TRBJ2-7, with D maybe TRBD1 (5 bases). Per germline, CDR1 SGDLS and CDR2 YYNGEE. The CDR3 covers 15 residues. V was cut by 1 base and J by 4 bases, with 15 bases left in between. Here the CDR3 reads CASSVSADTLYEQYF. DNA of the CDR3: TGTGCCAGCAGCGTAAGCGCGGACACTCTATACGAGCAGTACTTC. The variable domain in full, completed from reference TRBV9 and TRBJ2-7, reads DSGVTQTPKHLITATGQRVTLRCSPRSGDLSVYWYQQSLDQGLQFLIQYYNGEERAKGNILERFSAQQFPDLHSELNLSSLELGDSALYFCASSVSADTLYEQYFGPGTRLTVT.

The V call is TRBV7-9, the J call TRBJ2-7; tentative D call: TRBD2 (6 bases). This CDR3 has 14 amino acids. CDR1 SEHNR and CDR2 FQNEAQ come from the germline V gene (reference sequence). V shed 5 bases and J shed 3 bases, with 14 bases lying between them. The CDR3 nucleotides are TGTGCCAGCAGCCCGGGAGAGCTCCACTACGAGCAGTACTTC. The encoded protein is CASSPGELHYEQYF.

About this clone itself: The identical CDR3 is also encoded by other nucleotide sequences in the sample. The V and J genes are TRBV29-1 and TRBJ2-7; D is perhaps TRBD1 (6 bases). Trimming stripped 5 bases from V and 3 bases from J, with 11 bases between. This CDR3 contains 12 residues. Germline lookup yields CDR1 SQVTM and CDR2 ANQGSEA. CDR3 amino acids: CSVPGQGYEQYF. In DNA, the CDR3 is TGCAGCGTTCCGGGACAAGGCTACGAGCAGTACTTC.

Here the CDR3 DNA reads TGCGCCAGCAGTGAAGACCAACTAGCGGGAGGAGGGTACGAGCAGTACTTC. It codes for CASSEDQLAGGGYEQYF. The chain has TRBV10-1 and TRBJ2-7, with 12 bases that match TRBD2. The V segment lost 3 bases and the J segment 4 bases; nucleotides outside the gene matches: 10. Germline V gives CDR1 WNHNN, CDR2 SYGVQD (reference sequence). The CDR3 is 17 residues long.

The chain carries TRBV13 and TRBJ1-2; TRBD1 agrees at 7 bases. CDR3 length equals 17 residues. Germline V CDR1 and CDR2: PRHDT, FYEKMQ (reference sequence). Trimming took 2 bases from V and 1 from J; bases not matched to a gene: 10. CDR3 coding DNA: TGTGCCAGCAGCTTATCGGGGACAGACCTCTTTAACTATGGCTACACCTTC. Its protein is CASSLSGTDLFNYGYTF.